The sample holds one count of the clone carrying this TCR beta chain. The data derive from a study of T cells after somatic rescue of genetic block. Germline CDR1 reads MNHNS; CDR2 reads SASEGT. The CDR3 length is 16 residues. V was shortened by 2 bases and J by 3 bases, with 17 bases between the two germline ends. Sequencing used immunoSEQ multiplex PCR; TCRdb keeps in-frame clones, though not all of them. This sample yields tens of thousands of clones, of which 85% to 95% are seen a single time; 2.9% belongs to the top ten. This chain uses TRBV6-1 with TRBJ2-7; D gene uncertain. Sample: peripheral blood mononuclear cells (PBMCs). This sequence was found in a man aged 40-49 years. The CDR3 nucleotides read TGTGCCAGCAGTGAAAGGGTCGGAGAGTGGGGCTACGAGCAGTACTTC. It codes for CASSERVGEWGYEQYF.